This T cell receptor (beta chain) was documented in a study of cytomegalovirus exposure and HLA in healthy donors. Study conclusions and caveats: In vitro work confirmed that a few CMV-associated chains recognize CMV antigens.

Vbeta (60) and Jbeta (13) primers were used in the PCR. Only in-frame clones appear in the TCRdb table, and some are missing; sequencing was by immunoSEQ multiplex PCR. The data contain 120,000 to 150,000 clones, 65% to 85% of them singletons. A note on this clone: Antigen specificity is unknown.

Sample: PBMCs. This clonotype was obtained from a man between 18 and 35 years old in good health and CMV-seronegative.

The CDR3 loop reads CASSIMGTGGNTEAFF. DNA of the CDR3: TGTGCCAGTAGTATAATGGGGACAGGGGGGAACACTGAAGCTTTCTTT. The chain is built from TRBV19 and TRBJ1-1, with TRBD1 matching over 11 bases. Germline V gene data show CDR1 as LNHDA and CDR2 as SQIVND (reference sequence). The CDR3 has 16 residues. The V and J ends lost 2 bases and 1 base, in that order; junction bases with no gene match: 3.